The clone carrying this T cell receptor (beta chain) was seen many times. Its antigen is currently unknown. The sample comes from a study of early T cells in non-severe SARS-CoV-2 infection. Across the whole study: Sequenced bulk RNA came from whole blood that was unsorted, and chains were unpaired. Broader study findings: Matching results from VDJdb favored anti-spike CD8 responses, leaving private and CD4 specificities undetected.

TCRdb itself ran the 5' RACE reads through MiXCR, one entry per CDR3 protein. The sample yields tens of thousands of distinct CDR3 sequences, about an eighth seen once. Trimming at V came to 5 bases and at J to 7 bases, leaving 16 bases not matched to a gene. This CDR3 is 17 amino acids long. Germline V gene sequence: CDR1 SGHVS, CDR2 FNYEAQ. The chain is built from TRBV7-6 and TRBJ2-2, with 7 bases identical to TRBD2. The sample comprised whole blood. This TCR was sampled from an adult who was a healthcare worker with PCR-confirmed SARS-CoV-2 infection or an uninfected control (not recorded which). CDR3 amino acids: CASSPVAGAGSVGELFF. For the CDR3, the DNA is TGTGCCAGCAGCCCCGTAGCGGGCGCGGGGTCGGTCGGGGAGCTGTTTTTT.